Following are 8 T cell receptor beta chains from one sample sequenced in a study of tumor-infiltrating lymphocytes in primary liver carcinoma (dated by TCRdb to the late 2010s). Blood RNA was extracted from unsorted whole blood using TRIzol reagent, and germline DNA was obtained with the DNeasy Blood & Tissue kit. Sequenced using an Illumina HiSeq 2500. Using a constant-region primer and ProtoScript II reverse transcriptase, TCRbeta-specific cDNA was reverse-transcribed from about 540 ng total RNA. Construction of the TCRbeta libraries relied on three nested rounds of multiplex PCR, following a slightly modified ARM-PCR procedure. Each of the first two PCR rounds ran for about 10 cycles and used multiplex TRBV1-TRBV30 forward primers together with a Cbeta reverse primer. Using fastp at Q25 and MiXCR, TCRdb reprocessed the public reads and kept productive beta chains. Rows are combined by CDR3 protein, so each entry shows the most common genes and DNA. The sample table holds hundreds of thousands of distinct CDR3 sequences, of which around three fifths were seen once. The ten most abundant clones make up more than 8.5% of the sample.

The sample consisted of peripheral blood. Receptors were obtained from a man aged 35 to 55 with primary liver carcinoma and hepatitis B virus infection.

This clonotype was found a few times. J is TRBJ2-5 and V is TRBV24-1, with 7 nucleotides matching TRBD1. This CDR3 comprises 14 residues. V trimming: 4 bases; J trimming: 1 base; junction bases outside the gene matches: 2. The germline V gene has CDR1 KGHDR and CDR2 SFDVKD. CDR3 nucleotides: TGTGCCACCAGTGACGGACAGGCCCAAGAGACCCAGTACTTC. This translates into CATSDGQAQETQYF.

As regards this clonotype: Since a much larger clone is just one base distant, this may be a read error. CDR3 in amino acids: CASSAETGGYGYTF. DNA of the CDR3: TGTGCCAGCAGCGCCGAGACAGGGGGCTATGGCTACACCTTC. This rearrangement joins TRBV5-4 to TRBJ1-2, with 9 bases that match TRBD1. The germline CDR1 and CDR2 sequences are SGHNT and YYREEE (reference sequence). V gave up 4 bases and J gave up 4 bases; unmatched junction bases: 5. The CDR3 runs to 14 residues.

Of note for this clonotype: This CDR3 fails to terminate in the conserved phenylalanine or tryptophan, so it likely reflects a read error. The chain employs TRBV2 and TRBJ1-2, with unresolved D. The CDR3 sequence is 15 residues long. V was pared by 4 bases and J by 8 bases, with 20 bases between. Germline loops: CDR1 SNHLY, CDR2 FYNNEI. In DNA form, the CDR3 reads TGTGCCAGCAGTGTCGGTGGGCAGGCGCAGAACGGCTACACCTTA. It specifies CASSVGGQAQNGYTL.

On this clonotype: This may be a read error: a much more frequent sequence differs by one nucleotide. The V call is TRBV6-1, the J call TRBJ2-3; D unresolved. Germline values: CDR1 MNHNS, CDR2 SASEGT. The CDR3 has 13 amino acids. CDR3 nucleotides: TGTGCCAGCAATGAAGTTTACACAGATACGCAGTATTTT. This codes for CASNEVYTDTQYF.

As to this clonotype: A clone one base away is much larger, so this may be a read error. This sequence joins TRBV7-8 and TRBJ2-6, with D perhaps TRBD1 (5 bases). The CDR3 totals 15 residues. In germline, CDR1 is SGHVS, CDR2 FQNEAQ. The CDR3 sequence: CASSPGRTGANVQTF. CDR3 bases: TGTGCCAGCAGCCCGGGCCGCACTGGGGCCAACGTCCAGACTTTC.

This clonotype has only a few counts. V usage is TRBV7-8 and J usage is TRBJ1-4; D remains unclear. The CDR3 extends over 15 amino acids. V dropped 1 base and J dropped 6 bases, with 12 bases sitting between them. CDR1 and CDR2 (germline): SGHVS, FQNEAQ. CDR3 amino acids: CASSLVGQNYEKLFF. In DNA form, the CDR3 reads TGTGCCAGCAGCTTAGTTGGGCAGAACTATGAAAAACTGTTTTTT.

Turning to this clonotype: Relative to the germline gene, one junction end is altered; a read error may explain this. The chain is built from TRBV11-1 and TRBJ2-7, with D possibly matching TRBD2 (6 bases). There are 12 residues in the CDR3. Germline-derived CDR1 and CDR2 are SGHAT and FQDESV (reference sequence). CDR3 sequence (DNA): TGTGCCAGCAGCTGGACGGACTACGAGCAATACTTC. It yields the protein CASSWTDYEQYF.

The chain uses TRBV5-6 and TRBJ2-1; D might be TRBD2 (6 bases). CDR1 SGHDT and CDR2 YYEEEE come from the germline V gene. V lost 0 bases to trimming and J lost 8 bases, with 21 bases between them. CDR3 length: 17 residues. This CDR3 is CASSLVVRSRRGYEQFF. The CDR3 region has the DNA TGTGCCAGCAGCTTGGTAGTACGTAGCAGGAGGGGATATGAGCAGTTCTTC.